The clone carrying this TCR beta chain was recorded at least ten times. No antigen is known for it. The CDR3 is 18 amino acids. V dropped 5 bases and J dropped 0; count of bases not matched to a gene: 12. Each CDR3 protein gets one entry after TCRdb re-called the 5' RACE reads with MiXCR. The table records 560,000 or so distinct CDR3 sequences, around a sixth of them present only once. These data are taken from a study of T-cell memory formation after mild COVID-19. About the study: TCR clusters mostly belonged to single donors. General study results and limits: CD4+ contracting clones were mainly CM and EM; CD8+ ones, EMRA. Some responding clones appeared in pre-infection memory, suggesting cross-reactive memory joined. Researchers could not confirm that second-wave clones peaking on day 37 targeted SARS-CoV-2.

This receptor was taken from an adult woman who had mild COVID-19 (a few samples of this study predate the infection). Cell type and time point are not known. The chain couples TRBV12-3 or TRBV12-4 to TRBJ1-5, with TRBD1 identical over 8 bases. The sequenced sample was PBMCs or a T cell subset sorted from them (not recorded which). The CDR3 here is CASSTDRGGYGSNQPQHF. DNA for the CDR3: TGTGCCAGCAGTACTGACAGGGGAGGATATGGTAGCAATCAGCCCCAGCATTTT.